This entry describes one T cell receptor (beta chain). Its cognate antigen is unknown. This sample is part of a study of cytomegalovirus exposure and HLA in healthy donors. Overall study context: An early data release held tens of millions of unique TCRs from HLA-typed donors.

The PCR had 60 Vbeta and 13 Jbeta primers. The method was immunoSEQ multiplex PCR; TCRdb's version includes in-frame clones alone and lacks a portion of them. The sample yields around 150,000 clones, 61% seen once. Germline values: CDR1 SEHNR, CDR2 FQNEAQ (reference sequence). V lost 5 bases, J lost 8 bases, and 13 bases lay in between. The CDR3 loop spans 14 amino acids. Study results and caveats: More than 15,000 TCR beta sequences were associated with HLA alleles at 0.05 false discovery rate in a later analysis.

This receptor was obtained from a male donor in good health and CMV-seronegative. The V gene is TRBV7-9, the J gene TRBJ1-6, with no clear D. Sequenced material: PBMCs. The CDR3 DNA reads TGTGCCAGCAGCCCACCGGGTAAGGATTCACCCCTCCACTTT. Translation gives CASSPPGKDSPLHF.